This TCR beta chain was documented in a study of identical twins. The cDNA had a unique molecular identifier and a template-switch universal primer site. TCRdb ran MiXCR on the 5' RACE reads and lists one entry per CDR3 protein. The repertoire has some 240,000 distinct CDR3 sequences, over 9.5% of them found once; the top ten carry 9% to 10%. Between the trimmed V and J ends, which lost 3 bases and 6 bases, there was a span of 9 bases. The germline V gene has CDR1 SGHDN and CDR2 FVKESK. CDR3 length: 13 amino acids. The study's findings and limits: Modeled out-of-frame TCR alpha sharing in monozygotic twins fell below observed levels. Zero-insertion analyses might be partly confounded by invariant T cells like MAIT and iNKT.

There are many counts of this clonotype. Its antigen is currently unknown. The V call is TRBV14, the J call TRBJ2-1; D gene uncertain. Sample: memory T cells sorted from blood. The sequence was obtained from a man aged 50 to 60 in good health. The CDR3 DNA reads TGTGCCAGCAGCCAGGGTCTCTTCAATGAGCAGTTCTTC. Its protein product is CASSQGLFNEQFF.